The 17 T cell receptor beta chains below all came from one sample that was sequenced in a study of T cell repertoires in cytomegalovirus infection. TCRdb re-called the reads with MiXCR, one entry per CDR3 protein. Among about 230,000 distinct CDR3 sequences listed, 6% to 8% were seen once. Sequenced: PBMCs. The receptors shown here come from a human donor in good health (CMV status not recorded). Some clones in this sample may be carry-over from other donors' samples.

In the case of this clonotype: A read error is possible here, since a much larger clone lies one base away. This chain links TRBV6-2 or TRBV6-3 with TRBJ2-3, with D perhaps matching TRBD1 (6 bases). Germline CDR1 reads MNHEY; CDR2 reads SVGEGT. This CDR3 contains 16 residues. V lost 2 bases to trimming and J lost 4 bases, with 16 bases between them. The CDR3 DNA reads as TGTGCCAGCAGTTACGGGGGAAAGGGGGTCCCAGATACGCAGTATTTT. This gives the protein CASSYGGKGVPDTQYF.

This clonotype was seen ten or more times. V gene TRBV7-2 combines with J gene TRBJ1-5; weak D call: TRBD1 (5 bases). The CDR3 is 19 amino acids. The ends were cut back, 4 bases at V and 0 bases at J, with 22 bases in the middle. Germline loops: CDR1 SGHTA, CDR2 FQGNSA. CDR3 sequence: CASSSGGDPSIYSNQPQHF. DNA for the CDR3: TGTGCCAGCAGCTCGGGGGGGGATCCTTCGATTTATAGCAATCAGCCCCAGCATTTT.

This clonotype was found a few times. The rearrangement uses TRBV28 and TRBJ1-5; maybe TRBD1 (5 bases). V dropped 5 bases and J dropped 11 bases, with 31 bases sitting between them. This CDR3 has 18 amino acids. Germline V gene lookup returns CDR1 MDHEN and CDR2 SYDVKM. CDR3 protein: CASSPTGQGLLREEAQHF. CDR3 sequence (DNA): TGTGCCAGCAGTCCCACGGGGCAGGGCCTGCTGCGCGAGGAGGCCCAGCATTTT.

This clonotype was counted many times. The chain links TRBV7-3 to TRBJ1-1; D is uncertain. Per the germline V gene, CDR1 is SGHTA and CDR2 is FQGTGA. This CDR3 has 13 residues. V gave up 5 bases and J gave up 10 bases, with 17 bases separating them. The CDR3 nucleotides are TGTGCCAGCAGCCCTCCTCCCGGGCAGGCAGCTTTCTTT. It yields the protein CASSPPPGQAAFF.

This clonotype was seen ten or more times. The chain couples TRBV6-2 or TRBV6-3 to TRBJ2-3, with 10 bases fitting TRBD2. This CDR3 contains 16 residues. Looked up from germline, CDR1 is MNHEY and CDR2 is SVGEGT. V lost 2 bases, J lost 6 bases, and 8 bases stayed unmatched. This chain's CDR3 is CASSYRQRGGRDTQYF. CDR3 coding DNA: TGTGCCAGCAGTTACCGTCAGCGGGGGGGCCGGGATACGCAGTATTTT.

This clonotype was recorded many times. The V call is TRBV4-3, the J call TRBJ1-1; D may be TRBD1 (5 bases). CDR3 size: 14 residues. V was pared by 0 bases and J by 11 bases, with 16 bases between. Germline V CDR1 and CDR2: LGHNA, YSLEER. DNA for the CDR3: TGCGCCAGCAGCCAAGATGGTGGGGCCGGTGGGGCTTTCTTT. Its protein is CASSQDGGAGGAFF.

This clonotype was counted between two and nine times. The chain is built from TRBV20-1 and TRBJ2-1; perhaps D is TRBD1 or TRBD2 (5 bases each). Germline CDR1 is DFQATT and CDR2 is SNEGSKA (reference sequence). The CDR3 spans 13 residues. V lost 3 bases, J lost 4 bases, and 10 bases lay in between. The CDR3 sequence is CSASPWGYNEQFF. For the CDR3, the DNA is TGCAGTGCTAGCCCCTGGGGGTACAATGAGCAGTTCTTC.

The sample holds many counts of this clonotype. The CDR3: CASSQGARTPYEQYF. The CDR3 nucleotides read TGCGCCAGCAGCCAAGGTGCCAGGACCCCCTACGAGCAGTACTTC. The chain combines TRBV4-3 with TRBJ2-7; the D is unclear. Germline loops: CDR1 LGHNA, CDR2 YSLEER. This CDR3 spans 15 amino acids. V lost 1 base, J lost 2 bases, and 12 bases lay in between.

This clonotype has at least ten counts. The chain carries TRBV5-1 and TRBJ2-2; 8 bases fit TRBD1. Unmatched junction bases numbered 4, after V lost 3 bases and J lost 0 bases. CDR3 size: 16 residues. Germline CDR1 is SGHRS and CDR2 is YFSETQ. The CDR3 here is CASSSGQAANTGELFF. The CDR3 DNA is TGCGCCAGCAGCTCGGGACAGGCAGCGAACACCGGGGAGCTGTTTTTT.

This clonotype showed up many times. The gene calls are TRBV12-2 and TRBJ2-2. TRBV12-2 is noted as a pseudogene. This CDR3 is 16 amino acids long. The chain's CDR3 is CASRSAKRLITGELFF. The CDR3 DNA follows: TGTGCAAGTCGCTCCGCCAAAAGGTTGATCACCGGGGAGCTGTTTTTT.

Points on this clonotype: Relative to the germline gene, one junction end is altered; a read error may explain this. The chain has TRBV7-6 and TRBJ2-7, with D possibly being TRBD1 (6 bases). CDR3 length equals 13 residues. CDR1 and CDR2 (germline): SGHVS, FNYEAQ. This chain's CDR3 is CASSPGTLYVQYF. As DNA, the CDR3 is TGTGCCAGCAGCCCCGGGACATTATACGTGCAGTACTTC.

This clonotype was counted at least ten times. This chain joins TRBV5-5 and TRBJ2-7, with D perhaps given as TRBD1 or TRBD2 (5 bases each). The V end lost 2 bases, the J end lost 0 bases, and 12 bases lay between the germline ends. The CDR3 runs 15 residues. The germline V gene has CDR1 SGHKS and CDR2 YYEKEE (reference sequence). The CDR3 loop is CASSFGASHSYEQYF. In DNA form, the CDR3 reads TGTGCCAGCAGCTTCGGGGCAAGTCACTCCTACGAGCAGTACTTC.

The sample holds many counts of this clonotype. The genes are TRBV12-3 or TRBV12-4 and TRBJ1-1; D is undetermined. The CDR3 runs 12 residues. V dropped 3 bases and J dropped 7 bases, with 9 bases sitting between them. CDR3 protein: CASSFPGSEAFF. The CDR3 DNA reads as TGTGCCAGCAGTTTTCCGGGCAGTGAAGCTTTCTTT.

This clonotype was seen only a few times. The chain is built from TRBV7-8 and TRBJ2-7; D might be TRBD2 (6 bases). The CDR3 covers 14 residues. Germline V gene sequence: CDR1 SGHVS, CDR2 FQNEAQ. V gave up 3 bases and J gave up 3 bases, with 12 bases separating them. The CDR3 bases are TGTGCCAGCAGCTTGGAGGGTGACGGCTACGAGCAGTACTTC. Its translation is CASSLEGDGYEQYF.

This clonotype occurred many times. The V gene is TRBV4-3, the J gene TRBJ1-1, with D unclear. Germline V gene data show CDR1 as LGHNA and CDR2 as YSLEER. With 0 bases removed from V and 8 bases from J, the gap between germline ends came to 22 bases. This CDR3 region has 17 residues. The chain's CDR3 is CASSQDLIEPGATEAFF. The CDR3 DNA is TGCGCCAGCAGCCAAGATCTAATAGAACCGGGAGCCACCGAAGCTTTCTTT.

This clonotype was counted between two and nine times. The CDR3, as DNA: TGTGCCAGCAGGGTAGCAGGGGATCAGCCCCAGCATTTT. Residues: CASRVAGDQPQHF. The chain combines TRBV2 with TRBJ1-5; a possible D gene is TRBD1 (6 bases). The germline V and J ends were trimmed by 6 bases and 5 bases, with 11 bases remaining between them. Germline V gene sequence: CDR1 SNHLY, CDR2 FYNNEI. The CDR3 spans 13 residues.

The CDR3 nucleotides read TGTGCCAGCAACATTGGGGGGGGCACTGAAGCTTTCTTT. This gives the protein CASNIGGGTEAFF. The chain links TRBV12-3 or TRBV12-4 to TRBJ1-1, with D possibly TRBD1 on 5 matching bases. The CDR3 extends over 13 amino acids. V gave up 7 bases and J gave up 4 bases, with 13 bases separating them.